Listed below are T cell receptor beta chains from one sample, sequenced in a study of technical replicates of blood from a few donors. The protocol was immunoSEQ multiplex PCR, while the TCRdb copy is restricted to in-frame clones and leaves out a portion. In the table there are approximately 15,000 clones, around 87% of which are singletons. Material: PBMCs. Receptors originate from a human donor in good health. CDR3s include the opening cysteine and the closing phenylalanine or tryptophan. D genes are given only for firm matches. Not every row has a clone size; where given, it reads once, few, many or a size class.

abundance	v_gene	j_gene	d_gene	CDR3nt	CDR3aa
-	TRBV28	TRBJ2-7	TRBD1	TGTGCCAGCAGTTTGGGCAGGGGGCCGTCCTACGAGCAGTACTTC	CASSLGRGPSYEQYF
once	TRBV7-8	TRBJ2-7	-	TGTGCCAGCAGCCCTAGGAGGGACAGCTACGAGCAGTACTTC	CASSPRRDSYEQYF
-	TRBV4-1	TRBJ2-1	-	TGCGCCAGCAGCCAAGACTTGCGGGAATCTTACAATGAGCAGTTCTTC	CASSQDLRESYNEQFF
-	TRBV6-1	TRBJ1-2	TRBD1	TGTGCCAGCAGTGAAGCGGCCAGGGGGTACTATGGCTACACCTTC	CASSEAARGYYGYTF
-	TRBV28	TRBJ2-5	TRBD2	TGTGCCAGCAGTTCGGGGACTAGCGGGAGGGGCGAGACCCAGTACTTC	CASSSGTSGRGETQYF
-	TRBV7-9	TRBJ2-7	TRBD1	TGTGCCAGCAGCTTAATCGGGACAGGGGATGAGCAGTACTTC	CASSLIGTGDEQYF
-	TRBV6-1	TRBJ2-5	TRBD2	TGTGCCAGCAGTGGGACTAGACAAGAGACCCAGTACTTC	CASSGTRQETQYF
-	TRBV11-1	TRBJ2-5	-	TGTGCCAGCAGCGGGACCGGGACACCTCAAGAGACCCAGTACTTC	CASSGTGTPQETQYF
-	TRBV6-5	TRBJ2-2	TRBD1	TGTGCCAGCAGTCGACAGGGGGGGAACACCGGGGAGCTGTTTTTT	CASSRQGGNTGELFF
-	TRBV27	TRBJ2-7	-	TGTGCCAGCAGTTATCAGGACTTGGGCTACGAGCAGTACTTC	CASSYQDLGYEQYF
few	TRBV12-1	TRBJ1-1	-	TGTGCCAGCAGCCCTTATCGGGATATCAGGGGAGGGACTGAAGCTTTCTTT	CASSPYRDIRGGTEAFF
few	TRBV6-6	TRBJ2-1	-	TGTGCCAGCAGCGGAGTGGGGGGACTTCGCGGCAATGAGCAGTTCTTC	CASSGVGGLRGNEQFF
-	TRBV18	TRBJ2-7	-	TGTGCCAGCTCACCAGTCGAACAGGACCCTTACGAGCAGTACTTC	CASSPVEQDPYEQYF
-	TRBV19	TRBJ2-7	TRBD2	TGTGCCAGTAGTATTCTAGCGGGCCGGGACGAGCAGTACTTC	CASSILAGRDEQYF
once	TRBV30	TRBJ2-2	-	TGTGCCTGGAGTGTACGGGGCGGGGAGCTGTTTTTT	CAWSVRGGELFF
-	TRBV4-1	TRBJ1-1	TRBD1	TGCGCCAGCAGCCAAGAAGGCGGGACAGGGAACACTGAAGCTTTCTTT	CASSQEGGTGNTEAFF
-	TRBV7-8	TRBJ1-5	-	TGTGCCAGCAGCTTAGCTCGCGCCCTTAGCAATCAGCCCCAGCATTTT	CASSLARALSNQPQHF
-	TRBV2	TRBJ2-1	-	TGTGCCAGCAGCAGGGAATACAATGAGCAGTTCTTC	CASSREYNEQFF
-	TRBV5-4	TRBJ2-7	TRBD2	TGTGCCAGCAGCTTGGAGCCTAGCGGGTTGTACGAGCAGTACTTC	CASSLEPSGLYEQYF
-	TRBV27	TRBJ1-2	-	TGTGCCAGCAGTTTACAGGGGCCCGTTGGCTACACCTTC	CASSLQGPVGYTF
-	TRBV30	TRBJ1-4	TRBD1	TGTGCCTGGAGTTCCGGGACAGGGGACGAAAAACTGTTTTTT	CAWSSGTGDEKLFF
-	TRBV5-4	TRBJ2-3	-	TGTGCCAGCAGCTTGGACTGGGATACGCAGTATTTT	CASSLDWDTQYF
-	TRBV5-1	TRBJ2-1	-	TGCGCCAGCAGCTTGGGACTCCACAATGAGCAGTTCTTC	CASSLGLHNEQFF
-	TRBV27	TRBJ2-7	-	TGTGCCAGCAGTTTATCCGACAGCTACGAGCAGTACTTC	CASSLSDSYEQYF
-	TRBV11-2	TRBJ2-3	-	TGTGCCAGCAGCTTAACGCGAGGCACAGATACGCAGTATTTT	CASSLTRGTDTQYF
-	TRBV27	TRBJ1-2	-	TGTGCCAGCAGTCCCTACCAACAGGGAGTGGACTATGGCTACACCTTC	CASSPYQQGVDYGYTF
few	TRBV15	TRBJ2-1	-	TGTGCCACCAGCAGAGCCGGAAGGGAGAGGTTTTATGAGCAGTTCTTC	CATSRAGRERFYEQFF
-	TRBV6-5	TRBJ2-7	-	TGTGCCAGCAGTTACTGGGCGGGTTCCTACGAGCAGTACTTC	CASSYWAGSYEQYF
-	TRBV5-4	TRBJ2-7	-	TGTGCCAGCAGCATGGACGGTACTTCCTACGAGGCGTACTTC	CASSMDGTSYEAYF
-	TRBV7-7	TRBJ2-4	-	TGTGCCAGCAGCCTAGACGGTTCTAGGTTAGCCAAAAACATTCAGTACTTC	CASSLDGSRLAKNIQYF
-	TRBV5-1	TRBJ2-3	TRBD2	TGCGCCAGCAGCGGGACTAGCGTTGGCACAGATACGCAGTATTTT	CASSGTSVGTDTQYF
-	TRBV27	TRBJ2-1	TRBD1	TGTGCCAGCAGTTTATCGTGGACAGGGACCTACAATGAGCAGTTCTTC	CASSLSWTGTYNEQFF
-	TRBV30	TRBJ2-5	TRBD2	TGTGCCGGGAGCGGGAGTACCCAAGAGACCCAGTACTTC	CAGSGSTQETQYF
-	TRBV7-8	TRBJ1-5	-	TGTGCCAGCAGCATGGACGGGAGGGCGAATCAGCCCCAGCATTTT	CASSMDGRANQPQHF
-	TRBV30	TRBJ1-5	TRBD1	TGTGCCTGGAGCCAGGGGGCAGGCAATCAGCCCCAGCATTTT	CAWSQGAGNQPQHF
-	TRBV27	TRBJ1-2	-	TGTGCCAGCAGTTTTACCCTGGCAGGGGGCTACACCTTC	CASSFTLAGGYTF
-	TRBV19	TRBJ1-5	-	TGTGCCAGTAGTATAGGGACTAGAGGGAATCAGCCCCAGCATTTT	CASSIGTRGNQPQHF
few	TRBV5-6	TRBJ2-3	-	TGTGCCAGCAGCTTAGCGGATACGCAGTATTTT	CASSLADTQYF
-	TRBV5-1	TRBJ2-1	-	TGCGCCAGCAGCTCCAGGGTAGACAATGAGCAGTTCTTC	CASSSRVDNEQFF
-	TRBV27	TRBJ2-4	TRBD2	TGTGCCAGCAGTTTAGGACTAGCGGGAGGAGAGTCCATTCAGTACTTC	CASSLGLAGGESIQYF
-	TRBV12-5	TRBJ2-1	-	TGTGCTAGTGGCGTGGGGGGCTACAATGAGCAGTTCTTC	CASGVGGYNEQFF
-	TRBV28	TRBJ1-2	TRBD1	TGTGCCAGCAGTTCCGGGACAGGTACTAAGACGAACCCTAACTATGGCTACACCTTC	CASSSGTGTKTNPNYGYTF
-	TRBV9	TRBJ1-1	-	TGTGCCAGCAGCCCTACGGGGGGGGCGTACACTGAAGCTTTCTTT	CASSPTGGAYTEAFF
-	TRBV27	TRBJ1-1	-	TGTGCCAGCAGTTGGGCCGGTAACACTGAAGCTTTCTTT	CASSWAGNTEAFF
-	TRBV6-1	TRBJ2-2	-	TGTGCCAGCGCGGGACAGAACCCCGGGGAGCTGTTTTTT	CASAGQNPGELFF
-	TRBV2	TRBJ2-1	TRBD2	TGTGCCAGCAGTGAATGGGGGGGGACCTCCTACAATGAGCAGTTCTTC	CASSEWGGTSYNEQFF
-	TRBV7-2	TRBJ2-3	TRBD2	TGTGCCAGCAGCTTAGCACTAGCGGGAGGATCAGATACGCAGTATTTT	CASSLALAGGSDTQYF
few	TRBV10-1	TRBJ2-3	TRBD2	TGCGCCAGCAAAAGCGGGAGGGCCGCAGATACGCAGTATTTT	CASKSGRAADTQYF